The entry that follows covers one T cell receptor (beta chain) sequence. CDR1 and CDR2 (germline): KGHSH, LQKENI. This CDR3 comprises 16 residues. V shed 3 bases and J 4 bases; nucleotides not matched to a gene: 7. The data were produced by immunoSEQ multiplex PCR, yet TCRdb's version contains in-frame clones alone and is incomplete. The sample has 120,000 or so clones, around 86% seen once. This entry comes from a study of blood T cell repertoires in COVID-19. The wider study: Italy, Spain and the United States were the sources of the convalescent and acute COVID-19 samples.

The source is a man between 60 and 75 years old with acute or convalescent COVID-19. The chain couples TRBV18 to TRBJ1-3; 9 nucleotides match TRBD1. The specimen was peripheral blood. In DNA, the CDR3 is TGTGCCAGCTCACCCGGACAGGGGCTTATCGGAAACACCATATATTTT. It yields the protein CASSPGQGLIGNTIYF.